This TCR beta chain was recovered during a study of T-cell reconstitution after alpha-beta-depleted transplantation in children. Study-level results: There were some patients whose high TCRbeta diversity at day 60 came from surviving recipient T cells and thymic progenitors. Diversity and T-cell counts at one year after transplant derived mostly from new T cells. At around two months after transplant, the alpha-beta T cells were reportedly derived from several hundred expanded clones that came from non-depleted graft cells.

The ends were cut back, 3 bases at V and 0 bases at J, with 8 bases in the middle. Germline V lookup: CDR1 DFQATT, CDR2 SNEGSKA (reference sequence). The CDR3 has 13 residues. This clonotype was counted only a few times. Its target is not known. The TCRbeta library was prepared with unique molecular identifiers. In TCRdb, the PCR reads were re-called with MiXCR into one record per CDR3 protein. Of fewer than 550,000 distinct CDR3 sequences in the sample, over 9.5% were seen once. This sequence joins TRBV20-1 and TRBJ1-1; D call uncertain. This clonotype was sampled from a female patient aged 2-9 years who had a stem cell transplant for aplastic anemia, so the T cells may come from the graft donor. Sequences were derived from PBMCs, mostly from graft donor cells, sampled 180 days after TCRalphabeta/CD19-depleted stem cell transplant. The CDR3 spells CSASPGLNTEAFF. The CDR3 DNA is TGCAGTGCTAGCCCAGGTTTGAACACTGAAGCTTTCTTT.